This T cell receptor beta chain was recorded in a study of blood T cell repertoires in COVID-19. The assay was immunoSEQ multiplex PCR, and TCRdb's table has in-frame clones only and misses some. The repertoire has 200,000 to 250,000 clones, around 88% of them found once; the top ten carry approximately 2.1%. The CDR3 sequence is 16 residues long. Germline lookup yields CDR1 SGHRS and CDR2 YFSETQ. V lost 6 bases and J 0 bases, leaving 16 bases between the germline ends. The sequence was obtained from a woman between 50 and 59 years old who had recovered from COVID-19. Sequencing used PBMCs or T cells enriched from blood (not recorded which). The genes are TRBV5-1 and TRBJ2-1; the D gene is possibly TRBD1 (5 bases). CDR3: CASTLDGQGSYNEQFF. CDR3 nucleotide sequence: TGCGCCAGCACCCTGGACGGTCAGGGCTCCTACAATGAGCAGTTCTTC. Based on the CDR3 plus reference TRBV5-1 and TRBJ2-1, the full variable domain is KAGVTQTPRYLIKTRGQQVTLSCSPISGHRSVSWYQQTPGQGLQFLFEYFSETQRNKGNFPGRFSGRQFSNSRSEMNVSTLELGDSALYLCASTLDGQGSYNEQFFGPGTRLTVL.